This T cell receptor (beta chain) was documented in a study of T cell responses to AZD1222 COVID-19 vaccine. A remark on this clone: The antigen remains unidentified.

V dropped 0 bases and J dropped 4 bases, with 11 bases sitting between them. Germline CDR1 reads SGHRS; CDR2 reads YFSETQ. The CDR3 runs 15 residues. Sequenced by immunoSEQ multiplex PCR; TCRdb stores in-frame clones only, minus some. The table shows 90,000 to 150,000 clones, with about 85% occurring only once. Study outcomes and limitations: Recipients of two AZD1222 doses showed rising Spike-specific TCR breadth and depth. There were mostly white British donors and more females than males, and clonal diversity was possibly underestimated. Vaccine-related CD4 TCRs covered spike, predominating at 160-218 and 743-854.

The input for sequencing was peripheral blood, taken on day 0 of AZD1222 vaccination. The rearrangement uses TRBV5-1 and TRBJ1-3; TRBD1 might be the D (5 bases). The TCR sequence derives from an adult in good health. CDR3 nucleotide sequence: TGCGCCAGCAGCTTGGGGGACCTTGGAGGAAACACCATATATTTT. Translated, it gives CASSLGDLGGNTIYF.